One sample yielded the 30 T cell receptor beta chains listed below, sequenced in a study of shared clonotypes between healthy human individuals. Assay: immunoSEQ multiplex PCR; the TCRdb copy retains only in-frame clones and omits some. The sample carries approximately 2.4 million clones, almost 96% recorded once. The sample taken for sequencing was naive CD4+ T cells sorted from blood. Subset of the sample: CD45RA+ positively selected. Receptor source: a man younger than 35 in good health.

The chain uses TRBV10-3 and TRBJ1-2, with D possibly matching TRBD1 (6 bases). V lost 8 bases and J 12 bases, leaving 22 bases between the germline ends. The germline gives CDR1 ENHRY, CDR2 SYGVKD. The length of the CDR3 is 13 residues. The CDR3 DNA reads TGTGCCATCCGGGAGGAACAGGGTTCGGCAAACACCTTC. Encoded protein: CAIREEQGSANTF.

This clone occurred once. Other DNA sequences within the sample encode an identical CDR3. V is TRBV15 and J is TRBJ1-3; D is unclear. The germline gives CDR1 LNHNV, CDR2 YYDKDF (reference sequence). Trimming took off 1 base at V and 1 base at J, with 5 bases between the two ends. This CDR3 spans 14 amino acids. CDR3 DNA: TGTGCCACCAGCAGAGGAGGTTCTGGAAACACCATATATTTT. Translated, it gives CATSRGGSGNTIYF.

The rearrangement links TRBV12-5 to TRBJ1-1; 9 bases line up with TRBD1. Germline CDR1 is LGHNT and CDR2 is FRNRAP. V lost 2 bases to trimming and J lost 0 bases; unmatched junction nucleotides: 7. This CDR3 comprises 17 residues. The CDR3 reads CASGLSWTGALNTEAFF. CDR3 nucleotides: TGTGCTAGTGGTTTGTCCTGGACAGGGGCTTTGAACACTGAAGCTTTCTTT.

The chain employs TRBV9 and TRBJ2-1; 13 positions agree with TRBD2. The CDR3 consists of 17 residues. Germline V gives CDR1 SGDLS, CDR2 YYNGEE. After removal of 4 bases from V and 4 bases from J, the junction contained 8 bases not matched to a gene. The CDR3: CASSLGTSGDPYNEQFF. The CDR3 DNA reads TGTGCCAGCAGCCTCGGGACTAGCGGGGACCCGTACAATGAGCAGTTCTTC.

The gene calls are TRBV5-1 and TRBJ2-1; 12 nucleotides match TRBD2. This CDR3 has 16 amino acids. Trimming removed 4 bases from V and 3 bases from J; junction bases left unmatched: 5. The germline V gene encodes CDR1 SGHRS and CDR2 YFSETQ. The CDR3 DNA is TGCGCCAGCAGCATGACTAGCGGGAGCTTCTACAATGAGCAGTTCTTC. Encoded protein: CASSMTSGSFYNEQFF.

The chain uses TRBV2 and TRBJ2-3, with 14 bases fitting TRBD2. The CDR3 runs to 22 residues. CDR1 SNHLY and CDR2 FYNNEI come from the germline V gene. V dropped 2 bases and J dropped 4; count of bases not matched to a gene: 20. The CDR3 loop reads CASSESYPGLAGVIGRADTQYF. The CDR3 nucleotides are TGTGCCAGCAGTGAATCTTACCCGGGACTAGCGGGAGTGATAGGACGGGCAGATACGCAGTATTTT.

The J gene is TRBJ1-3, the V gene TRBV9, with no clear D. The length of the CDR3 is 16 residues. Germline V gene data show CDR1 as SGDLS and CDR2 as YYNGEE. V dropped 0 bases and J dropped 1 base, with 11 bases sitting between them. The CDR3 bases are TGTGCCAGCAGCGTAGCGGAGGGAAAGTCTGGAAACACCATATATTTT. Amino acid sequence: CASSVAEGKSGNTIYF.

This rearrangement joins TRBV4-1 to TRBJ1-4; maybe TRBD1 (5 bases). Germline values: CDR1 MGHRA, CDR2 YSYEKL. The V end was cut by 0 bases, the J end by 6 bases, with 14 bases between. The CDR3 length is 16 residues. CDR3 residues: CASSQDPAGQDEKLFF. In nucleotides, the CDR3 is TGCGCCAGCAGCCAAGATCCGGCAGGGCAAGATGAAAAACTGTTTTTT.

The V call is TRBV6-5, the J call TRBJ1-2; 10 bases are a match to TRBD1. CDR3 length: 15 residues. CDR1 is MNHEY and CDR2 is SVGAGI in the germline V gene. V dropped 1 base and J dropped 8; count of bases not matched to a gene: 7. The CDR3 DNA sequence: TGTGCCAGCAGTTACTTCACCGGGACAGGGGACGGCTACACCTTC. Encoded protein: CASSYFTGTGDGYTF.

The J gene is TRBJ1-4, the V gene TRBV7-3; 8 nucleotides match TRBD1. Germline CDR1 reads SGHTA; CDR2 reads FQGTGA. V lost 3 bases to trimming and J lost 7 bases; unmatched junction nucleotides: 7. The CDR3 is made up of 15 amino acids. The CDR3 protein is CASSLFLRGREKLFF. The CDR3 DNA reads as TGTGCCAGCAGCTTGTTTCTCAGGGGGCGTGAAAAACTGTTTTTT. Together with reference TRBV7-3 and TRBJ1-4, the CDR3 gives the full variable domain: GAGVSQTPSNKVTEKGKYVELRCDPISGHTALYWYRQSLGQGPEFLIYFQGTGAADDSGLPNDRFFAVRPEGSVSTLKIQRTERGDSAVYLCASSLFLRGREKLFFGSGTQLSVL.

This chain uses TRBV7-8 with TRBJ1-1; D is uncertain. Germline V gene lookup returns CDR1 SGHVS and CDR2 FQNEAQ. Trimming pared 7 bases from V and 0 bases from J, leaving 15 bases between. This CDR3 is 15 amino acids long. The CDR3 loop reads CASTPTYSMNTEAFF. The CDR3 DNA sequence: TGTGCCAGCACCCCTACTTACTCCATGAACACTGAAGCTTTCTTT.

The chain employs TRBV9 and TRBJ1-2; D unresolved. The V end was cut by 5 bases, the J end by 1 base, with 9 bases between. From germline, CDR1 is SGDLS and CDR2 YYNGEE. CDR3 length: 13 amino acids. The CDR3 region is CASSGRVNYGYTF. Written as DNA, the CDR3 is TGTGCCAGCAGTGGGAGGGTTAACTATGGCTACACCTTC. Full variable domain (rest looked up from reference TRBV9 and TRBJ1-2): DSGVTQTPKHLITATGQRVTLRCSPRSGDLSVYWYQQSLDQGLQFLIQYYNGEERAKGNILERFSAQQFPDLHSELNLSSLELGDSALYFCASSGRVNYGYTFGSGTRLTVV.

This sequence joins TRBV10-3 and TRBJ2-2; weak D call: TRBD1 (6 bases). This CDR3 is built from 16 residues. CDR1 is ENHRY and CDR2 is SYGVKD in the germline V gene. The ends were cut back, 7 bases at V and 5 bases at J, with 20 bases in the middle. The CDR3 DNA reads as TGTGCCATCACTCAAGGTGGGGGACACGGGACCGGGGAGCTGTTTTTT. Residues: CAITQGGGHGTGELFF.

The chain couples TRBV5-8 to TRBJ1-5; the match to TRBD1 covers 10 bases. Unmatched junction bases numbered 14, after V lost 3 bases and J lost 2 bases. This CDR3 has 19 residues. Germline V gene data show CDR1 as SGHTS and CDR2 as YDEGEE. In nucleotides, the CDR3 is TGTGCCAGCAGCTCCAGACAGGGGGCCTCTTTGAGAGGCAATCAGCCCCAGCATTTT. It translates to CASSSRQGASLRGNQPQHF.

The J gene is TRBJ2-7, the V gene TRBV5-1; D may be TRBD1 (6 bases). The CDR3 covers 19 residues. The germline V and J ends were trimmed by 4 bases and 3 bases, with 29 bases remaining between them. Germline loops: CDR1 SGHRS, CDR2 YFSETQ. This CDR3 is CASSPHRDIQTLPNYEQYF. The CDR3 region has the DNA TGCGCCAGCAGCCCCCACCGGGACATCCAAACCCTCCCGAACTACGAGCAGTACTTC. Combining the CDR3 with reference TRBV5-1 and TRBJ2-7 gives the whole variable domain KAGVTQTPRYLIKTRGQQVTLSCSPISGHRSVSWYQQTPGQGLQFLFEYFSETQRNKGNFPGRFSGRQFSNSRSEMNVSTLELGDSALYLCASSPHRDIQTLPNYEQYFGPGTRLTVT.

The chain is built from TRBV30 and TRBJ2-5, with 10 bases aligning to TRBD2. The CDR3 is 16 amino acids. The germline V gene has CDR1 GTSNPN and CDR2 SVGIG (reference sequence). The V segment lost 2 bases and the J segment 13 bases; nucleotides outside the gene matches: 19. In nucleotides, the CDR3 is TGTGCCTGGAGTCGCCCCGAACTAGCGGGGAGAGGCCCCCGGTACTTC. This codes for CAWSRPELAGRGPRYF.

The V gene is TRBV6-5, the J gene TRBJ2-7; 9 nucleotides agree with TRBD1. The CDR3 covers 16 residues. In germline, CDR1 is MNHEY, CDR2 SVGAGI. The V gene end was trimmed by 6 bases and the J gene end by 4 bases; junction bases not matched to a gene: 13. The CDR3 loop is CASSYGAGTGSYEQYF. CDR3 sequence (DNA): TGTGCCAGCAGCTACGGGGCCGGGACAGGGAGTTACGAGCAGTACTTC.

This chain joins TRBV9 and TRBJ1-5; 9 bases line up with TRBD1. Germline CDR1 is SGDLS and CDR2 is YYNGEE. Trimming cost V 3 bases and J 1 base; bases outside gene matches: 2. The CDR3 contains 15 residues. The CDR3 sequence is CASSDRGRSNQPQHF. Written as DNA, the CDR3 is TGTGCCAGCAGCGACAGGGGGCGAAGCAATCAGCCCCAGCATTTT. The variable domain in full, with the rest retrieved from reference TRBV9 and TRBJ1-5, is DSGVTQTPKHLITATGQRVTLRCSPRSGDLSVYWYQQSLDQGLQFLIQYYNGEERAKGNILERFSAQQFPDLHSELNLSSLELGDSALYFCASSDRGRSNQPQHFGDGTRLSIL.

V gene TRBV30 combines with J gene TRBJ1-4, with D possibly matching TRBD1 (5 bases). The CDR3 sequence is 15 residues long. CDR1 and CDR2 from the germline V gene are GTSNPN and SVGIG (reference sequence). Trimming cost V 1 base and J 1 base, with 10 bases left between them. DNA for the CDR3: TGTGCCTGGAGTGGGCAGGGTGGAACTAATGAAAAACTGTTTTTT. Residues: CAWSGQGGTNEKLFF.

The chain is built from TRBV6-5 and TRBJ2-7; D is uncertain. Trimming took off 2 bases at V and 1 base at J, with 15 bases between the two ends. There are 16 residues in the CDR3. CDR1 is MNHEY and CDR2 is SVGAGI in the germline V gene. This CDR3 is CASSYRSDPRSYEQYF. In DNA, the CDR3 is TGTGCCAGCAGTTACCGTTCTGATCCGCGATCCTACGAGCAGTACTTC.

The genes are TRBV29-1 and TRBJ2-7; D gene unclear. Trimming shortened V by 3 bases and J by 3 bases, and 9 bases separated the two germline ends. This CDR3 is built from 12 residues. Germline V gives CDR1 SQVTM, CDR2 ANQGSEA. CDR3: CSVELGNYEQYF. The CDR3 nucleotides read TGCAGCGTTGAGTTGGGGAACTACGAGCAGTACTTC.

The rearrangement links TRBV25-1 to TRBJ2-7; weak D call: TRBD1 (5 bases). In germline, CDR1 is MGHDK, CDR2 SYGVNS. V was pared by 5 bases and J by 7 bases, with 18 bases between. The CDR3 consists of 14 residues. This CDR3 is CASSQTVPHLEQYF. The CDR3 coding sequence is TGTGCCAGCAGTCAGACAGTACCCCACTTGGAGCAGTACTTC.

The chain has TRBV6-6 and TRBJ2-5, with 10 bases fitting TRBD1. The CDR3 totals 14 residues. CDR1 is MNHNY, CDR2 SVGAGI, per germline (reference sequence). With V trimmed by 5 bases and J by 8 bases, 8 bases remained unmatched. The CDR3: CASSPTGDRGTQYF. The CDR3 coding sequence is TGTGCCAGCAGTCCGACAGGGGACAGGGGAACCCAGTACTTC.

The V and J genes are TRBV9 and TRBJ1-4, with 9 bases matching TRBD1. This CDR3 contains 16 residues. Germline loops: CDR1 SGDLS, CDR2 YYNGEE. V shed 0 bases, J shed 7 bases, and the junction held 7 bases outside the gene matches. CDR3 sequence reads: CASSVAGTGWGEKLFF. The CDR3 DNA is TGTGCCAGCAGCGTAGCCGGGACAGGGTGGGGTGAAAAACTGTTTTTT.

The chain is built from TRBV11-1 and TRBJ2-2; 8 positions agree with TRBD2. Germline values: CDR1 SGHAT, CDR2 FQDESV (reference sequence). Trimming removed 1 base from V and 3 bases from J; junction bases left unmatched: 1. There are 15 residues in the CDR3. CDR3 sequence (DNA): TGTGCCAGCAGCTTAGTCGGGGGGGACACCGGGGAGCTGTTTTTT. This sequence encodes CASSLVGGDTGELFF.

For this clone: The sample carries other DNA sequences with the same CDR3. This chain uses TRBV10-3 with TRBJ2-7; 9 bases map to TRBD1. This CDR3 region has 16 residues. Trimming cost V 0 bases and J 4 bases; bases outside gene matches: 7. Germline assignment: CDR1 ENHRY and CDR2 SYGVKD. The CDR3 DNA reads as TGTGCCATCAGTGAGTCCGGGGGACAGGGAAGTTACGAGCAGTACTTC. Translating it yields CAISESGGQGSYEQYF.

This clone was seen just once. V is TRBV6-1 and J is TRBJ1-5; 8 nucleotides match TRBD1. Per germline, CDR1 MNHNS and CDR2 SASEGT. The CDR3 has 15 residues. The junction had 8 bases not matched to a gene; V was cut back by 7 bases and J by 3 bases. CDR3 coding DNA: TGTGCCAGCAAGGGGGACAGGAGGTTCAATCAGCCCCAGCATTTT. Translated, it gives CASKGDRRFNQPQHF.

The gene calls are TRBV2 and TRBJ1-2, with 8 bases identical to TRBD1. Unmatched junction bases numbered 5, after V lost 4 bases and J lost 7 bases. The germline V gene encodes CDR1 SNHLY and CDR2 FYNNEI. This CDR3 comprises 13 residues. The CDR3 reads CASSVSRGPGYTF. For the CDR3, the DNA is TGTGCCAGCAGTGTAAGCAGGGGGCCTGGCTACACCTTC. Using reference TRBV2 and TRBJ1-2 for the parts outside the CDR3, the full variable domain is EPEVTQTPSHQVTQMGQEVILRCVPISNHLYFYWYRQILGQKVEFLVSFYNNEISEKSEIFDDQFSVERPDGSNFTLKIRSTKLEDSAMYFCASSVSRGPGYTFGSGTRLTVV.

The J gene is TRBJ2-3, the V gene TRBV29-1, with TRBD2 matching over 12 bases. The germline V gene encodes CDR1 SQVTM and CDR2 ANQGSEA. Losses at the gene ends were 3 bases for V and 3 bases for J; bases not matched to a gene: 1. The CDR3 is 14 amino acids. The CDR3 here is CSVDGTSGTDTQYF. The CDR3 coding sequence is TGCAGCGTTGACGGGACTAGCGGGACAGATACGCAGTATTTT.

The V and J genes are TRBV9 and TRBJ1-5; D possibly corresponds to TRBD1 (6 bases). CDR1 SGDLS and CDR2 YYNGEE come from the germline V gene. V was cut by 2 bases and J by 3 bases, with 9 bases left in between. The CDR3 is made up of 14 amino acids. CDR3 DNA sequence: TGTGCCAGCAGCGTCGGACAGACCAATCAGCCCCAGCATTTT. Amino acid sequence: CASSVGQTNQPQHF. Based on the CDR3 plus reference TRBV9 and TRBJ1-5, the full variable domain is DSGVTQTPKHLITATGQRVTLRCSPRSGDLSVYWYQQSLDQGLQFLIQYYNGEERAKGNILERFSAQQFPDLHSELNLSSLELGDSALYFCASSVGQTNQPQHFGDGTRLSIL.